This T cell receptor beta chain was recovered during a study of T-cell memory formation after mild COVID-19. Looking at the study overall: TCR clusters mostly belonged to single donors. Study-wide findings and caveats: Pre-infection memory held some responding clones, suggesting pre-existing cross-reactive T cells responded. Clones contracting across day 15 to 85 had a balanced CD4/CD8 profile; later expanding clones leaned CD4+. The main location of contracting CD4+ clones was CM and EM, and that of contracting CD8+ clones was EMRA.

This clonotype was picked up one time. The antigen remains unidentified. Germline assignment: CDR1 SGHRS and CDR2 YFSETQ. CDR3 size: 16 residues. After removal of 5 bases from V and 6 bases from J, the junction contained 13 bases not matched to a gene. One entry per CDR3 protein, called by TCRdb with MiXCR from the 5' RACE reads. The sample holds hundreds of thousands of distinct CDR3 sequences, approximately 15% seen once. This TCR was recovered from a man between 18 and 35 years old who had mild COVID-19 (a few samples of this study predate the infection). Cell type and time point are not known. Sequenced sample: PBMCs or a T cell subset sorted from them (not recorded which). The chain has TRBV5-1 and TRBJ2-3; 9 bases line up with TRBD1. The CDR3 sequence is CASSLLTGGEVDTQYF. CDR3 sequence (DNA): TGCGCCAGCAGTCTCCTGACAGGGGGTGAGGTGGATACGCAGTATTTT. The whole variable domain, remainder taken from reference TRBV5-1 and TRBJ2-3, is KAGVTQTPRYLIKTRGQQVTLSCSPISGHRSVSWYQQTPGQGLQFLFEYFSETQRNKGNFPGRFSGRQFSNSRSEMNVSTLELGDSALYLCASSLLTGGEVDTQYFGPGTRLTVL.